This passage covers 22 T cell receptor beta chains from one sample sequenced in a study of CD8 T cells in Susac syndrome. Reverse transcription of 0.5 to 1 ug RNA was performed with random hexamers. TCRdb reanalysed the immunoSEQ multiplex PCR reads using MiXCR and keeps one entry per CDR3 protein. The data show around 150,000 distinct CDR3 sequences, 85% to 95% seen once. The sequencing sample was made of CD4+ T cells from PBMCs. Receptors originate from a human donor with Susac syndrome.

In DNA, the CDR3 is TGTGCCTGGAATAATGGTGAGGGGACTGAAGCTTTCTTT. Translation: CAWNNGEGTEAFF. The chain uses TRBV30 and TRBJ1-1; weak D call: TRBD1 (5 bases). Germline V CDR1 and CDR2: GTSNPN, SVGIG (reference sequence). The CDR3 has 13 amino acids. Trimming took 4 bases from V and 5 from J, leaving 14 bases between them.

The chain couples TRBV12-3 or TRBV12-4 to TRBJ1-1, with a possible D match to TRBD1 (5 bases). This CDR3 has 14 residues. Trimming shortened V by 10 bases and J by 4 bases, and 19 bases separated the two germline ends. The CDR3 nucleotides are TGTGCCATCTCGGGGGAATCTGGTGGCACTGAAGCTTTCTTT. Its translation is CAISGESGGTEAFF.

The table lists this clonotype with a few counts. The rearrangement joins TRBV7-3 to TRBJ2-1; 9 bases are shared with TRBD2. The length of the CDR3 is 14 residues. The germline gives CDR1 SGHTA, CDR2 FQGTGA. V lost 1 base and J lost 6; bases outside the gene matches: 1. The CDR3 DNA reads as TGTGCCAGCAGCTTAAGCGGGGGGGCCAATGAGCAGTTCTTC. It translates to CASSLSGGANEQFF.

This clonotype showed up just once. This chain uses TRBV4-2 with TRBJ2-6; perhaps TRBD2 as D (5 bases). The length of the CDR3 is 16 residues. Per germline, CDR1 LGHNA and CDR2 YNFKEQ. The germline V and J ends were trimmed by 0 bases and 1 base, with 7 bases remaining between them. The CDR3 DNA reads TGTGCCAGCAGCCAAGATACGGGGTCTGGGGCCAACGTCCTGACTTTC. It codes for CASSQDTGSGANVLTF.

This clonotype has just one count. This sequence joins TRBV28 and TRBJ1-6; TRBD1 is a possible D gene (5 bases). V lost 6 bases and J 3 bases, leaving 12 bases between the germline ends. The CDR3 totals 15 residues. Germline CDR1 MDHEN, CDR2 SYDVKM. The CDR3 coding sequence is TGTGCCAGCAGCCCCTTAAGGGGCTATAATTCACCCCTCCACTTT. The encoded protein is CASSPLRGYNSPLHF. Using reference TRBV28 and TRBJ1-6 for the parts outside the CDR3, the full variable domain is DVKVTQSSRYLVKRTGEKVFLECVQDMDHENMFWYRQDPGLGLRLIYFSYDVKMKEKGDIPEGYSVSREKKERFSLILESASTNQTSMYLCASSPLRGYNSPLHFGNGTRLTVT.

This clonotype was seen only once. The rearrangement uses TRBV30 and TRBJ1-2; 7 positions match TRBD1. Germline V gene data show CDR1 as GTSNPN and CDR2 as SVGIG (reference sequence). The CDR3 is 13 amino acids. V dropped 8 bases and J dropped 8; count of bases not matched to a gene: 14. The CDR3 DNA sequence: TGTGCCGCCGAAGCTAGGGGGCGGGAAGGCTACACCTTC. Its translation: CAAEARGREGYTF.

The CDR3 protein is CASSLLSNEQFF. CDR3 nucleotide sequence: TGTGCCAGCAGCTTACTCAGCAATGAGCAGTTCTTC. The chain employs TRBV11-1 and TRBJ2-1; no firm D call. The V end lost 2 bases, the J end lost 6 bases, and 5 bases lay between the germline ends. From germline, CDR1 is SGHAT and CDR2 FQDESV (reference sequence). The CDR3 has 12 amino acids. Using reference TRBV11-1 and TRBJ2-1 for the parts outside the CDR3, the full variable domain is EAEVAQSPRYKITEKSQAVAFWCDPISGHATLYWYRQILGQGPELLVQFQDESVVDDSQLPKDRFSAERLKGVDSTLKIQPAELGDSAMYLCASSLLSNEQFFGPGTRLTVL.

The rearrangement joins TRBV20-1 to TRBJ1-2; D gene uncertain. V was pared by 7 bases and J by 8 bases, with 11 bases between. The length of the CDR3 is 10 residues. The V gene's germline CDR1 is DFQATT and CDR2 SNEGSKA (reference sequence). In nucleotides, the CDR3 is TGCAGTGTCCCCCGCCGAGGCTACACCTTC. Translating it yields CSVPRRGYTF.

The V and J genes are TRBV9 and TRBJ2-3, with TRBD2 identical over 12 bases. This CDR3 is 17 amino acids long. Germline assignment: CDR1 SGDLS and CDR2 YYNGEE. The V gene end was trimmed by 4 bases and the J gene end by 5 bases; junction bases not matched to a gene: 11. In nucleotides, the CDR3 is TGTGCCAGCAGCCCCCGACGGACTAGCGGGATAGGAGATACGCAGTATTTT. Translation gives CASSPRRTSGIGDTQYF.

The gene calls are TRBV7-2 and TRBJ2-2; D is possibly TRBD1 (6 bases). The V end was cut by 5 bases, the J end by 7 bases, with 14 bases between. The CDR3 loop spans 14 amino acids. CDR1 is SGHTA, CDR2 FQGNSA, per germline. For the CDR3, the DNA is TGTGCCAGCAGCGAGAGTACAGGGTACGGGGAGCTGTTTTTT. Translating gives CASSESTGYGELFF.

The chain employs TRBV5-4 and TRBJ2-3, with TRBD2 identical over 8 bases. The CDR3 consists of 16 residues. CDR1 and CDR2 from the germline V gene are SGHNT and YYREEE (reference sequence). V was pared by 1 base and J by 2 bases, with 6 bases of the junction left unmatched. This chain's CDR3 is CASSLYRSGNTDTQYF. The CDR3 bases are TGTGCCAGCAGCTTGTACCGTAGCGGGAACACAGATACGCAGTATTTT.

The chain links TRBV29-1 to TRBJ1-2; possibly TRBD1 for D (6 bases). CDR1 and CDR2 (germline): SQVTM, ANQGSEA. The CDR3 covers 16 residues. The V gene lost 4 bases and the J gene lost 8 bases, with 26 bases spanning the gap. As DNA, the CDR3 is TGCAGCGTTGGGTATCGTGGGGGCCCCGCCTCAGGGGGCTACACCTTC. This translates into CSVGYRGGPASGGYTF.

The chain is built from TRBV4-1 and TRBJ2-4, with D unresolved. From germline, CDR1 is MGHRA and CDR2 YSYEKL. The CDR3 is 14 residues long. The V end lost 4 bases, the J end lost 1 base, and 8 bases lay between the germline ends. The CDR3: CASSPETAKNIQYF. CDR3 DNA sequence: TGCGCCAGCAGCCCCGAAACGGCCAAAAACATTCAGTACTTC.

The genes are TRBV9 and TRBJ2-1; TRBD1 matches at 12 bases. The ends lost 4 bases at V and 7 bases at J; junction bases unmatched: 6. This CDR3 contains 15 residues. The germline V gene encodes CDR1 SGDLS and CDR2 YYNGEE. The CDR3 region has the DNA TGTGCCAGCAGCTTCGGGACAGGGGGCTTTAATGAGCAGTTCTTC. Its protein product is CASSFGTGGFNEQFF.

V and J are TRBV29-1 and TRBJ2-3, with 10 bases identical to TRBD2. The CDR3 totals 14 residues. Germline V CDR1 and CDR2: SQVTM, ANQGSEA. The V and J ends lost 4 bases and 6 bases, in that order; junction bases with no gene match: 7. This CDR3 reads CSVAAGGPTDTQYF. CDR3 in DNA: TGCAGCGTTGCAGCGGGGGGGCCGACCGATACGCAGTATTTT.

The chain employs TRBV4-1 and TRBJ1-6; D is unclear. From germline, CDR1 is MGHRA and CDR2 YSYEKL. The CDR3 totals 17 residues. V lost 4 bases to trimming and J lost 0 bases, with 13 bases between them. The CDR3 here is CASSPGRRVSYNSPLHF. The CDR3 DNA reads TGCGCCAGCAGCCCAGGACGGCGGGTCTCCTATAATTCACCCCTCCACTTT.

V usage is TRBV6-6 and J usage is TRBJ1-2; D is possibly TRBD1 (5 bases). Trimming cost V 8 bases and J 6 bases, with 7 bases left between them. CDR3 length: 10 residues. The germline V gene has CDR1 MNHNY and CDR2 SVGAGI (reference sequence). The CDR3 DNA is TGTGCCAGCGGGACTAATGGCTACACCTTC. Encoded protein: CASGTNGYTF.

This sequence joins TRBV10-3 and TRBJ1-2; TRBD1 is a possible D gene (5 bases). Trimming took 10 bases from V and 0 from J, leaving 12 bases between them. The CDR3 length is 13 residues. Germline CDR1 is ENHRY and CDR2 is SYGVKD. CDR3 protein: CASWDQTNYGYTF. The CDR3 DNA sequence: TGTGCCAGCTGGGACCAAACTAACTATGGCTACACCTTC.

CDR3 residues: CASSSWGGNTEAFF. In nucleotides, the CDR3 is TGTGCCAGCAGTTCTTGGGGGGGGAACACTGAAGCTTTCTTT. The chain has TRBV12-3 or TRBV12-4 and TRBJ1-1; D may be TRBD1 (5 bases). V was cut by 4 bases and J by 1 base, with 10 bases left in between. The CDR3 spans 14 residues.

V gene TRBV5-4 combines with J gene TRBJ1-5; tentatively, D is TRBD1 (5 bases). The CDR3 extends over 13 amino acids. The germline CDR1 and CDR2 sequences are SGHNT and YYREEE (reference sequence). V shed 0 bases and J shed 6 bases, with 7 bases lying between them. This CDR3 is CASSLGGTQPQHF. In nucleotides, the CDR3 is TGTGCCAGCAGCTTGGGGGGCACTCAGCCCCAGCATTTT. The entire variable domain, with the rest obtained from reference TRBV5-4 and TRBJ1-5, is as follows: ETGVTQSPTHLIKTRGQQVTLRCSSQSGHNTVSWYQQALGQGPQFIFQYYREEENGRGNFPPRFSGLQFPNYSSELNVNALELDDSALYLCASSLGGTQPQHFGDGTRLSIL.

V gene TRBV27 combines with J gene TRBJ2-1; D not resolved. Deletions cut 2 bases from V and 0 bases from J, with 14 bases between. The CDR3 is made up of 17 amino acids. CDR1 is MNHEY, CDR2 SMNVEV, per germline (reference sequence). CDR3 bases: TGTGCCAGCAGTTTAGTCCCCAGGAAGAGCTCCTACAATGAGCAGTTCTTC. This gives the protein CASSLVPRKSSYNEQFF.

The chain recombines TRBV6-5 with TRBJ2-2, with 7 bases identical to TRBD2. Germline V lookup: CDR1 MNHEY, CDR2 SVGAGI. Trimming took 2 bases from V and 7 from J; bases not matched to a gene: 13. The CDR3 has 17 residues. The DNA for the CDR3 is TGTGCCAGCAGTTACGATACGGAGCTAGCGGCACGCGGGGAGCTGTTTTTT. This codes for CASSYDTELAARGELFF.